This T cell receptor (beta chain) was observed in a study of control samples from healthy donors and cancer patients. The repertoire was sequenced with immunoSEQ multiplex PCR; TCRdb's copy has only in-frame clones and lacks some. Among 150,000 to 200,000 clones listed, approximately 86% were seen once. V was trimmed by 5 bases and J by 5 bases, leaving 6 bases between them. The CDR3 covers 12 residues. Germline assignment: CDR1 MNHNY and CDR2 SVGAGI (reference sequence). Sequenced material: blood. The rearrangement uses TRBV6-6 and TRBJ2-2; D not resolved. The clonotype originates from a woman aged 25 to 39 in good health. CDR3 sequence: CASSTRTGELFF. CDR3 bases: TGTGCCAGCAGTACCAGAACCGGGGAGCTGTTTTTT.